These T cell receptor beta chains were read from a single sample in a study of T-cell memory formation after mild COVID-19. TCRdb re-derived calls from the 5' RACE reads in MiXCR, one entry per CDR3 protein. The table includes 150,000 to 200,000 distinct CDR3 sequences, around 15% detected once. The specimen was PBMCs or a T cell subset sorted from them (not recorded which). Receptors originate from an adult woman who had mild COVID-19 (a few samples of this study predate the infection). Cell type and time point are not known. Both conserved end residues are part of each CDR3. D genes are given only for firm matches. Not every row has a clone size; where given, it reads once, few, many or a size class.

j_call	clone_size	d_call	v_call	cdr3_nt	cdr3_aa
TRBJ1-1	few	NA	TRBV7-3	TGTGCCAGCAGCTTACTACAGGGTACTGAAGCTTTCTTT	CASSLLQGTEAFF
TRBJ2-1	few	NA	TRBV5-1	TGCGCCAGCAGCTTGGGTCTTCAAAACAATGAGCAGTTCTTC	CASSLGLQNNEQFF
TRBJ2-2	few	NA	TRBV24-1	TGTGCCACCAGCCTTGGACAGATCAACACCGGGGAGCTGTTTTTT	CATSLGQINTGELFF
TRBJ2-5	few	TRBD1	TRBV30	TGTGCCTGGATGGGGACAGGGGGCAGGGAGACCCAGTACTTC	CAWMGTGGRETQYF
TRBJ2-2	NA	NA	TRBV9	TGTGCCAGCAGCCCCCACAGGGCCGGGGAGCTGTTTTTT	CASSPHRAGELFF
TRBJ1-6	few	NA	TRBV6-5	TGTGCCAGCAGGCGGGAAGGAAATTCACCCCTCCACTTT	CASRREGNSPLHF
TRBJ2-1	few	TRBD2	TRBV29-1	TGCAGCGCTAGCGGGAGCTCCTACAATGAGCAGTTCTTC	CSASGSSYNEQFF
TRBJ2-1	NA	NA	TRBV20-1	TGCAGTGCTAGTCAGGGGATCTACAATGAGCAGTTCTTC	CSASQGIYNEQFF
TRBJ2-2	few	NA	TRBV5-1	TGCGCCAGCAGCTTGGACAGGGAACACGGGGAGCTGTTTTTT	CASSLDREHGELFF
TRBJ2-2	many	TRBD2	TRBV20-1	TGCAGTGCTAGAGTTTCAAGCGGGAGGCCGGACACCGGGGAGCTGTTTTTT	CSARVSSGRPDTGELFF
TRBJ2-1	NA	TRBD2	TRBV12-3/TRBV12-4	TGTGCCAGCAGTCCCGGGACTAAAGAGCAGTTCTTC	CASSPGTKEQFF
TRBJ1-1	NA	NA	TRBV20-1	TGCAGTGCTAAGAGAGGGTGGGGAACGGTTGGCACTGAAGCTTTCTTT	CSAKRGWGTVGTEAFF
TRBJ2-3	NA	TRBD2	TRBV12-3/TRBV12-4	TGTGCCAGCGTCGGGGGGATCACAGATACGCAGTATTTT	CASVGGITDTQYF
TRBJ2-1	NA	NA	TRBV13	TGTGCCAGCAGCCTTCGGGAGTCCGGGAGTAATGAGCAGTTCTTC	CASSLRESGSNEQFF
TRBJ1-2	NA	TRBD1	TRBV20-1	TGCAGTGCTGGGACAGGGTTGAATAACTATGGCTACACCTTC	CSAGTGLNNYGYTF
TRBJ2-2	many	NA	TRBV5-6	TGTGCCAGCAGCGGTGACATCGCCTGGAACACCGGGGAGCTGTTTTTT	CASSGDIAWNTGELFF
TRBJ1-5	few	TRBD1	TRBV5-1	TGCGCCAGCAGCTTACAGGGGGCTCAGCCCCAGCATTTT	CASSLQGAQPQHF
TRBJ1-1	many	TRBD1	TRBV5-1	TGCGCCAGCCGCCTCCCAGGGGGGTCGAACACTGAAGCTTTCTTT	CASRLPGGSNTEAFF
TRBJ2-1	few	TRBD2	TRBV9	TGTGCCAGCAGCCGCGGGGCTAGCGGACGCAATGAGCAGTTCTTC	CASSRGASGRNEQFF
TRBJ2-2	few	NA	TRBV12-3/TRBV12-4	TGTGCCAGCAGTCTTAGCCAAAAAGGGTACACCGGGGAGCTGTTTTTT	CASSLSQKGYTGELFF
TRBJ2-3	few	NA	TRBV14	TGTGCCAGCAGCCCTTTTTCAGATACGCAGTATTTT	CASSPFSDTQYF
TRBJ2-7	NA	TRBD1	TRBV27	TGTGCCAGCAGTTTATCCCAGGGGGCGAGGACCTACGAGCAGTACTTC	CASSLSQGARTYEQYF
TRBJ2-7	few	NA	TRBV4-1	TGCGCCAGCAGCCCGGTAGCCCAGTCGGATACCTACGAGCAGTACTTC	CASSPVAQSDTYEQYF
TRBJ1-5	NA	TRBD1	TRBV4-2	TGTGCCAGCAGCCACCGGGACAGGGGGACCAATCAGCCCCAGCATTTT	CASSHRDRGTNQPQHF
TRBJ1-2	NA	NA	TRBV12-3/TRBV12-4	TGTGCCAGCAGTTTAGTAGCAGACAGATCTAAAGGCTACACCTTC	CASSLVADRSKGYTF
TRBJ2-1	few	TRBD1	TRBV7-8	TGTGCCAGCAGCCCGAGGACAGGGGGGGACAATGAGCAGTTCTTC	CASSPRTGGDNEQFF
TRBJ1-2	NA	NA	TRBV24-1	TGTGCCACCAGTGATTCGGGGCATGGCTACACCTTC	CATSDSGHGYTF
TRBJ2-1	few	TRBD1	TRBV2	TGTGCCAGCAGTGAAATCAAAGACAGGGCTCGCAATGAGCAGTTCTTC	CASSEIKDRARNEQFF
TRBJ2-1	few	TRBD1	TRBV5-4	TGTGCCAGCAGCTCGGGACAGGGAAAGGACAATGAGCAGTTCTTC	CASSSGQGKDNEQFF
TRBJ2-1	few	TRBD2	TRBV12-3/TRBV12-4	TGTGCCAGCAGCTCAGCGGGGGCGAGCTCCTACAATGAGCAGTTCTTC	CASSSAGASSYNEQFF
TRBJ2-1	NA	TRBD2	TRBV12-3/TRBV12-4	TGTGCCAGCAGGACTAGCGGACACAATGAGCAGTTCTTC	CASRTSGHNEQFF
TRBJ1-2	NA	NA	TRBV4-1	TGCGCCAGCAGCCAAGATTGGATTCGCTATGGCTACACCTTC	CASSQDWIRYGYTF
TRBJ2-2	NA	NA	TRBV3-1	TGTGCCAGCAGCCCCCCGGGGCGGGATTCCGGGGAGCTGTTTTTT	CASSPPGRDSGELFF
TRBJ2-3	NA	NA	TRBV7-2	TGTGCCAGCAGGCCCCCAGGAGATACGCAGTATTTT	CASRPPGDTQYF
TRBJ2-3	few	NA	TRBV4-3	TGCGCCAGCAGCCAAGAAGTTGACACCACAGATACGCAGTATTTT	CASSQEVDTTDTQYF
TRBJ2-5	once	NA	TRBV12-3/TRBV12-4	TGTGCCAGCAGTTTAGTGGTTATAGGACAGACGAAGTACTTC	CASSLVVIGQTKYF
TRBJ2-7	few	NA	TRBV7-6	TGTGCCAGCAGCTTATGGATCAACGAGCAGTACTTC	CASSLWINEQYF
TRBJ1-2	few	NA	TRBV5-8	TGTGCCACCCTGGGACCTAACTATGGCTACACCTTC	CATLGPNYGYTF
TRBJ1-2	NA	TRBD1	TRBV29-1	TGCAGCGTGAGAGAACCGGGACAGGGGAACTATGGCTACACCTTC	CSVREPGQGNYGYTF
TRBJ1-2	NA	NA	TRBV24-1	TGTGCCACCAGTGATTCGGGGGGTGCCTATGGCTACACCTTC	CATSDSGGAYGYTF
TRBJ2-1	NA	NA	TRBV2	TGTGCCAGCTGCATTATGGGGGACGGAGGACACAATGAGCAGTTCTTC	CASCIMGDGGHNEQFF
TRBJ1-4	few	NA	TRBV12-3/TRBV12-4	TGTGCCAGCAGCCCGGGGCGCGGCGCCGTTAATGAAAAACTGTTTTTT	CASSPGRGAVNEKLFF
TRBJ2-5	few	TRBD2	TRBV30	TGTGCCTGGACTGGTCTAGCGGGGGGCATTTTAGAGACCCAGTACTTC	CAWTGLAGGILETQYF
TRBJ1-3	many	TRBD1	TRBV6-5	TGTGCCAGCAGTTTTTCGGGACAGGGGGCTAAGGACACCATATATTTT	CASSFSGQGAKDTIYF
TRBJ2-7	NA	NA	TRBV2	TGTGACAGCAGTCAGACAGAGTCCTACGAGCAGTACTTC	CDSSQTESYEQYF
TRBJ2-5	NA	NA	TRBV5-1	TGCGCCAGCAGGGTCCTGGAGCAAGAGACCCAGTACTTC	CASRVLEQETQYF
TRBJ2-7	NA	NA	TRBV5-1	TGCGCCAGCAGCTTGGGTCCGGGTGAGGGATACGAGCAGTACTTC	CASSLGPGEGYEQYF
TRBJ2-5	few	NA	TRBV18	TGTGCCAGCTCATCCGATGGGGCAGTAGAGACCCAGTACTTC	CASSSDGAVETQYF